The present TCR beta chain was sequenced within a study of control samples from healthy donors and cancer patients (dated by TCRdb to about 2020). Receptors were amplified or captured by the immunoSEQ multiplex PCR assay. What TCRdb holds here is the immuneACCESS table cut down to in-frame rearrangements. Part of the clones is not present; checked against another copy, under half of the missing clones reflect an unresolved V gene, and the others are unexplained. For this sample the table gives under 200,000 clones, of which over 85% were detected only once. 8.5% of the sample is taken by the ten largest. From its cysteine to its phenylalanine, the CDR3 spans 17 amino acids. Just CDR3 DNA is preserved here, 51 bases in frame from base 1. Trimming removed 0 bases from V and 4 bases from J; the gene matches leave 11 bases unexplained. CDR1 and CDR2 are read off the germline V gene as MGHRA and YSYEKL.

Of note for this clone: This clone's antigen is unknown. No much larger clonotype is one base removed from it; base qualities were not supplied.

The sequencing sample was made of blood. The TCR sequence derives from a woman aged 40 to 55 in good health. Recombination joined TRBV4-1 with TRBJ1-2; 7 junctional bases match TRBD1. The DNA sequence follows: TGCGCCAGCAGCCAAGACCCCACCTTGGACAGGTTCTATGGCTACACCTTC. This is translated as CASSQDPTLDRFYGYTF.